This is a list of T cell receptor beta chains from one sample in a study of T cells in Graves' hyperthyroidism and ophthalmopathy. TCRdb re-derived calls from the multiplex PCR reads in MiXCR, one entry per CDR3 protein. This sample has 250,000 to 300,000 distinct CDR3 sequences, with around 15% found just once. The sample consisted of blood. These TCRs come from a woman between 45 and 60 years old with Graves' hyperthyroidism that later progressed to Graves' ophthalmopathy. The CDR3 runs from the conserved cysteine through the conserved F or W. The D gene is left open where the match is weak. Clone size appears in some rows only: once, few, many, or a class for an expanded clone.

clone_size	v_call	d_call	j_call	cdr3_length	cdr3_nt	cdr3_aa
many	TRBV19	NA	TRBJ1-1	12	TGTGCCAGCGACAGAATGAACACTGAAGCTTTCTTT	CASDRMNTEAFF
NA	TRBV9	TRBD2	TRBJ2-5	18	TGTGCCAGCAGCGAGACCAGGGGACTAGCGGGAGTGAAAGAGACCCAGTACTTC	CASSETRGLAGVKETQYF
NA	TRBV27	NA	TRBJ2-2	16	TGTGCCAGCAGTCCCCAATGGTACGCGAACACCGGGGAGCTGTTTTTT	CASSPQWYANTGELFF
few	TRBV18	NA	TRBJ2-2	14	TGTGCCAGCTCAAGGCAGGGGTATACCGGGGAGCTGTTTTTT	CASSRQGYTGELFF
many	TRBV14	NA	TRBJ2-1	13	TGTGCCAGCAGCCAGATGGCAGGAGATGAGCAGTTCTTC	CASSQMAGDEQFF
NA	TRBV10-2	TRBD2	TRBJ2-2	23	TGCGCCAGTGGGGGGGAACAGGTAACTACTAGCGGGAGCTCAACCAGGAACACCGGGGAGCTGTTTTTT	CASGGEQVTTSGSSTRNTGELFF
NA	TRBV19	TRBD2	TRBJ2-1	16	TGTGCCAGTGGGGGGCTAGCGGGAGGTCCCCTCAATGAGCAGTTCTTC	CASGGLAGGPLNEQFF
many	TRBV30	NA	TRBJ1-6	14	TGTGCCTGGAGTGTTTGGGACGGGAATTCACCCCTCCACTTT	CAWSVWDGNSPLHF
NA	TRBV27	TRBD1	TRBJ2-7	17	TGTGCCAGCAGTCCGAGGACAGGGGATTATCCTTGGGGCGAGCAGTACTTC	CASSPRTGDYPWGEQYF
many	TRBV20-1	TRBD2	TRBJ2-7	13	TGCAGTGCTAGGGGGACTAGTGGATACGAGCAGTACTTC	CSARGTSGYEQYF
many	TRBV3-1	NA	TRBJ2-7	13	TGTGCCAGCAAACGGGGGTCGACCAACGAGCAGTACTTC	CASKRGSTNEQYF
many	TRBV12-3/TRBV12-4	TRBD2	TRBJ2-2	18	TGTGCCAGCAGTAACCTTCACGGGCGGGAGGGCCACACCGGGGAGCTGTTTTTT	CASSNLHGREGHTGELFF
many	TRBV28	NA	TRBJ2-5	15	TGTGCCAGCAGTCCCGACGGGGGGCGGAGAGAGACCCAGTACTTC	CASSPDGGRRETQYF
NA	TRBV4-1	TRBD1	TRBJ2-7	14	TGCGCCAGCAGCCCCAGACAGGGAATTGACGAGCAGTACTTC	CASSPRQGIDEQYF
NA	TRBV4-1	TRBD1	TRBJ2-1	15	TGCGCCAGCAGCCCGGCGACAGGGGGAAGGAATGAGCAGTTCTTC	CASSPATGGRNEQFF
many	TRBV28	NA	TRBJ1-1	12	TGTGCCAGCAGTTTATTTGGGGATGACGCTTTCTTT	CASSLFGDDAFF
few	TRBV12-3/TRBV12-4	NA	TRBJ2-1	13	TGTGCCAGCACCTCGACCCTGGCGTGGGAGCAGTTCTTC	CASTSTLAWEQFF
many	TRBV2	NA	TRBJ2-1	16	TGTGCCACTGTCAAAAGTCAGGGAGGTACTTACAATGAGCAGTTCTTC	CATVKSQGGTYNEQFF
many	TRBV6-1	TRBD2	TRBJ2-7	14	TGTGCCAGCAGAACGGGACTAGCGGGCTACGAGCAGTACTTC	CASRTGLAGYEQYF
few	TRBV4-2	TRBD2	TRBJ2-3	17	TGTGCCAGCAGCCAACGTCCTAGCGGGACGGTCACAGATACGCAGTATTTT	CASSQRPSGTVTDTQYF
few	TRBV7-8	NA	TRBJ1-5	14	TGTGCCAGCAGCTTAAGGACACCCGGAAAGCCCCAGCATTTT	CASSLRTPGKPQHF
NA	TRBV18	TRBD2	TRBJ2-7	16	TGTGCCAGCTCACCCCTCGGGACTAGCGGGTCCTACGAGCAGTACTTC	CASSPLGTSGSYEQYF
many	TRBV3-1	TRBD2	TRBJ2-5	15	TGTGCCAGCAGCCGAGGACTAGCGGGAGTAGGGGCCCAGTACTTC	CASSRGLAGVGAQYF
many	TRBV7-6	NA	TRBJ2-5	11	TGTGCCAGCGAGCTTGCGGAGACCCAGTACTTC	CASELAETQYF
NA	TRBV5-6	TRBD2	TRBJ2-3	17	TGTGCCAGCAGCCGGACCACTAGCGGAGCTAGCACAGATACGCAGTATTTT	CASSRTTSGASTDTQYF
many	TRBV6-1	NA	TRBJ1-1	13	TGTGCCAGCAGTTACGGAGAATCCACTGAAGCTTTCTTT	CASSYGESTEAFF
few	TRBV6-1	NA	TRBJ2-1	16	TGTGCCAGCAGTGCGAAAACATTAGACACCCTTGTCAGGAGGTTCTTC	CASSAKTLDTLVRRFF
NA	TRBV19	TRBD1	TRBJ2-5	16	TGTGCCAGTAGTACCCACTCGGACAGGGGGCGGGAGACCCAGTACTTC	CASSTHSDRGRETQYF
NA	TRBV9	TRBD2	TRBJ2-3	16	TGTGCCAGCAGTGGATTTAGCGGGAGTATAACAGATACGCAGTATTTT	CASSGFSGSITDTQYF
many	TRBV12-3/TRBV12-4	NA	TRBJ2-2	17	TGTGCCAGCAGCTCCAGACAGGCCGTCGCGAACACCGGGGAGCTGTTTTTT	CASSSRQAVANTGELFF
many	TRBV24-1	NA	TRBJ1-1	11	TGTGCCACCAGCAGCCTCACTGAAGCTTTCTTT	CATSSLTEAFF